Listed below are T cell receptor beta chains from one sample, sequenced in a study of blood T cell repertoires in COVID-19. Method: immunoSEQ multiplex PCR; TCRdb's copy keeps in-frame clones and lacks some. The sample has 250,000 or so clones, nearly 90% seen once. The source material was peripheral blood. These receptors originate from a woman in her thirties or forties who had recovered from COVID-19. The CDR3 runs from the conserved cysteine through the conserved F or W. Fields, in order: D gene, clone size, J gene, V gene, CDR3 DNA, CDR3 protein. The D gene is left open where the match is weak. Not every row has a clone size; where given, it reads once, few, many or a size class.

>TRBD1|NA|TRBJ2-1|TRBV5-6
TGTGCCAGCAGCCCGACCGGGACAGGGCGTAATGAGCAGTTCTTC
CASSPTGTGRNEQFF
>NA|NA|TRBJ1-1|TRBV5-1
TGCGCCAGCAGCCACTCTAGAGGCAGGGTCGGGACTGAAGCTTTCTTT
CASSHSRGRVGTEAFF
>NA|NA|TRBJ1-1|TRBV7-9
TGTGCCAGCAGCTTAAAACACATATTGAACACTGAAGCTTTCTTT
CASSLKHILNTEAFF
>TRBD2|NA|TRBJ2-1|TRBV28
TGTGCCAGCCGAACTGCGGGAGCGGGTTTCTATGAGCAGTTCTTC
CASRTAGAGFYEQFF
>TRBD2|NA|TRBJ2-5|TRBV6-5
TGTGCCAGCAGTTCTGGACTAGCGGGGGTAGAGACCCAGTACTTC
CASSSGLAGVETQYF
>TRBD2|NA|TRBJ2-1|TRBV11-3
TGTGCCAGCAGCAAACCCGGGACTAGCGGGAAGGTGGGTGAGCAGTTCTTC
CASSKPGTSGKVGEQFF
>TRBD2|NA|TRBJ2-3|TRBV5-4
TGTGCCAGCGGTTTAGGAACTAGCGGGGTGGATACGCAGTATTTT
CASGLGTSGVDTQYF
>TRBD1|NA|TRBJ1-3|TRBV5-4
TGTGCCAGCAGCTTGGGTGGCAGGGGGAATCCATCTGGAAACACCATATATTTT
CASSLGGRGNPSGNTIYF
>TRBD1|NA|TRBJ2-3|TRBV5-1
TGCGCCAGCAGCTTCGACAGGGGGTTTCGAGATACGCAGTATTTT
CASSFDRGFRDTQYF
>NA|NA|TRBJ1-2|TRBV7-9
TGTGCCAGCAGCTTACAGGGTGACGCATCCTATGGCTACACCTTC
CASSLQGDASYGYTF
>TRBD1|NA|TRBJ2-2|TRBV5-4
TGTGCCAGCAGCTTCGGACAGGGGGGAACCGGGGAGCTGTTTTTT
CASSFGQGGTGELFF
>NA|NA|TRBJ2-5|TRBV6-2/TRBV6-3
TGTGCCAGCAACCCGACGGGTGGAGAGACCCAGTACTTC
CASNPTGGETQYF
>TRBD1|few|TRBJ1-2|TRBV6-2/TRBV6-3
TGTGCCAGCAGCCTCGGACAGGGGAGAGATGGCTACACCTTC
CASSLGQGRDGYTF
>NA|once|TRBJ2-7|TRBV3-1/TRBV3-2
TGTGCCAGCGGCGGGAGGGACAGGGGCTACGAGCAGTACTTC
CASGGRDRGYEQYF
>NA|NA|TRBJ1-3|TRBV19
TGTGCCAGTAGTCCAGGGAGGTCGGGAAACACCATATATTTT
CASSPGRSGNTIYF
>TRBD2|NA|TRBJ2-5|TRBV7-7
TGTGCCAGCAGCTTGGACGGGCAATCGGGGGGCCAGTACTTC
CASSLDGQSGGQYF